These 8 T cell receptor beta chains share one sample of origin, sequenced in a study of blood T cells in healthy people across ages. Using a J-beta primer mix together with a sample-barcoded 5' primer, a second PCR was run for about 6 to 12 cycles. From the 5' RACE reads, TCRdb called clonotypes with MiXCR, one entry per CDR3 protein. The sample lists about 680,000 distinct CDR3 sequences; about half were seen once. Sequenced material: blood. All receptors come from a woman aged 60-70 years in good health.

The CDR3 region is CASSFSGTPSSYEQYF. In DNA, the CDR3 is TGTGCCAGCAGTTTTTCCGGGACACCCTCTTCCTACGAGCAGTACTTC. This chain uses TRBV6-6 with TRBJ2-7; D is perhaps TRBD1 (6 bases). Germline values: CDR1 MNHNY, CDR2 SVGAGI (reference sequence). This CDR3 has 16 residues. The germline V and J ends were trimmed by 4 bases and 1 base, with 17 bases remaining between them.

This chain uses TRBV14 with TRBJ1-5, with D possibly matching TRBD1 (6 bases). The V gene's germline CDR1 is SGHDN and CDR2 FVKESK. The CDR3 covers 15 residues. V lost 8 bases and J 0 bases, leaving 14 bases between the germline ends. CDR3 DNA: TGTGCCAGCTTCGGACAGTACTATAGCAATCAGCCCCAGCATTTT. This sequence encodes CASFGQYYSNQPQHF. The full variable domain, in which reference TRBV14 and TRBJ1-5 provide the parts outside the CDR3, is EAGVTQFPSHSVIEKGQTVTLRCDPISGHDNLYWYRRVMGKEIKFLLHFVKESKQDESGMPNNRFLAERTGGTYSTLKVQPAELEDSGVYFCASFGQYYSNQPQHFGDGTRLSIL.

The chain uses TRBV10-3 and TRBJ2-3; perhaps TRBD2 as D (6 bases). Germline loops: CDR1 ENHRY, CDR2 SYGVKD. The CDR3 has 13 amino acids. Trimming left V 7 bases short and J 0 bases short, with 8 bases between. CDR3 sequence reads: CAINSGSTDTQYF. The CDR3 DNA reads TGTGCCATCAATAGCGGTAGCACAGATACGCAGTATTTT.

Details on this clonotype: At one boundary the junction diverges from the germline segment, which might be a read error. The chain links TRBV7-8 to TRBJ2-1, with 10 nucleotides matching TRBD2. The CDR3 is 17 residues long. The V gene's germline CDR1 is SGHVS and CDR2 FQNEAQ. CDR3 in amino acids: CASSLPRTSGNNNGQFF. The CDR3 DNA reads as TGTGCCAGCAGCTTACCCCGCACTAGCGGGAATAATAATGGGCAGTTCTTC.

This chain uses TRBV28 with TRBJ2-7; D unresolved. V lost 5 bases, J lost 3 bases, and 17 bases lay in between. Germline V gives CDR1 MDHEN, CDR2 SYDVKM. The CDR3 is made up of 15 amino acids. CDR3 in amino acids: CASSRPRINNYEQYF. CDR3 nucleotide sequence: TGTGCCAGCAGTAGACCCCGAATCAACAACTACGAGCAGTACTTC.

This chain joins TRBV7-9 and TRBJ2-1; perhaps TRBD2 as D (6 bases). V was trimmed by 0 bases and J by 10 bases, leaving 7 bases between them. The CDR3 loop spans 12 amino acids. Germline V CDR1 and CDR2: SEHNR, FQNEAQ (reference sequence). The CDR3 coding sequence is TGTGCCAGCAGCTTAGCACGGGAGGAGCAGTTCTTC. Its protein product is CASSLAREEQFF. Using reference TRBV7-9 and TRBJ2-1 for the parts outside the CDR3, the full variable domain is DTGVSQNPRHKITKRGQNVTFRCDPISEHNRLYWYRQTLGQGPEFLTYFQNEAQLEKSRLLSDRFSAERPKGSFSTLEIQRTEQGDSAMYLCASSLAREEQFFGPGTRLTVL.

The V and J genes are TRBV20-1 and TRBJ2-7; 7 nucleotides agree with TRBD1. Germline assignment: CDR1 DFQATT and CDR2 SNEGSKA (reference sequence). This CDR3 has 13 amino acids. After removal of 3 bases from V and 3 bases from J, the junction contained 5 bases not matched to a gene. CDR3: CSARDRMVYEQYF. The CDR3 coding sequence is TGCAGTGCTAGGGACAGGATGGTCTACGAGCAGTACTTC.

This chain uses TRBV6-5 with TRBJ2-7, with 8 bases matching TRBD1. The CDR3 runs 15 residues. Germline values: CDR1 MNHEY, CDR2 SVGAGI. V shed 7 bases, J shed 3 bases, and the junction held 11 bases outside the gene matches. The CDR3 region has the DNA TGTGCCAGCACTTCTGGGACAGGCGGATTCTACGAGCAGTACTTC. Its translation: CASTSGTGGFYEQYF.